These T cell receptor beta chains were read from a single sample in a study of cytomegalovirus exposure and HLA in healthy donors. Data came from immunoSEQ multiplex PCR; TCRdb stores just in-frame clones and leaves some out. The sample gives tens of thousands of clones, around three quarters of which show up once; around 6.7% is in the top ten. Sequenced sample: PBMCs. These receptor sequences come from a young man in good health and CMV-seronegative. CDR3s include the opening cysteine and the closing phenylalanine or tryptophan. D genes are given only for firm matches. For some rows the clone size is stated as once, few or many, or as a class when expanded; others skip it.

CDR3 length: 15; D gene: TRBD2; J gene: TRBJ2-7; V gene: TRBV5-1; clone size: -; CDR3 DNA: TGCGCCAGCAGCTTGGCTAGCGGGAGCTACTACGAGCAGTACTTC; CDR3 protein: CASSLASGSYYEQYF
CDR3 length: 14; D gene: -; J gene: TRBJ2-5; V gene: TRBV6-1; clone size: few; CDR3 DNA: TGTGCCAGCAGTGAAGGCGGGGCATCGGAGACCCAGTACTTC; CDR3 protein: CASSEGGASETQYF
CDR3 length: 15; D gene: -; J gene: TRBJ1-3; V gene: TRBV30; clone size: -; CDR3 DNA: TGTGCCTGGAGTTTCCCAGGGATCTCTGGAAACACCATATATTTT; CDR3 protein: CAWSFPGISGNTIYF
CDR3 length: 15; D gene: TRBD1; J gene: TRBJ2-7; V gene: TRBV27; clone size: -; CDR3 DNA: TGTGCCAGCAGTTTCGGCAGGGGGAGCTCCTACGAGCAGTACTTC; CDR3 protein: CASSFGRGSSYEQYF
CDR3 length: 17; D gene: -; J gene: TRBJ2-7; V gene: TRBV7-9; clone size: -; CDR3 DNA: TGTGCCAGCACCAAAATTCCGGGATCCCAAAACCCCTACGAGCAGTACTTC; CDR3 protein: CASTKIPGSQNPYEQYF
CDR3 length: 13; D gene: -; J gene: TRBJ1-1; V gene: TRBV7-2; clone size: -; CDR3 DNA: TGTGCCAGCAGCTTAGATGGAGGCACTGAAGCTTTCTTT; CDR3 protein: CASSLDGGTEAFF
CDR3 length: 16; D gene: TRBD1; J gene: TRBJ2-3; V gene: TRBV7-6; clone size: -; CDR3 DNA: TGTGCCAGCAGCTTGACAGGGCCAGATTACACAGATACGCAGTATTTT; CDR3 protein: CASSLTGPDYTDTQYF
CDR3 length: 15; D gene: TRBD2; J gene: TRBJ2-1; V gene: TRBV4-2; clone size: few; CDR3 DNA: TGTGCCAGTGGGTCTACTAGCGGAGGGTACAATGAGCAGTTCTTC; CDR3 protein: CASGSTSGGYNEQFF
CDR3 length: 17; D gene: -; J gene: TRBJ2-1; V gene: TRBV7-8; clone size: -; CDR3 DNA: TGTGCCAGCAGCGAAGGGGTATTCGGGAGAGAGGACAATGAGCAGTTCTTC; CDR3 protein: CASSEGVFGREDNEQFF
CDR3 length: 14; D gene: TRBD1; J gene: TRBJ1-4; V gene: TRBV10-3; clone size: -; CDR3 DNA: TGTGCCATCAGTGAATCAGGGGGCGGTGAAAAACTGTTTTTT; CDR3 protein: CAISESGGGEKLFF
CDR3 length: 10; D gene: -; J gene: TRBJ1-1; V gene: TRBV2; clone size: once; CDR3 DNA: TGTGCCACGAGGTGGCTTGAAGCTTTCTTT; CDR3 protein: CATRWLEAFF
CDR3 length: 14; D gene: TRBD2; J gene: TRBJ2-1; V gene: TRBV30; clone size: -; CDR3 DNA: TGTGCCTGGAGGGGGACTAGCGGGAGAAGTGAGCAGTTCTTC; CDR3 protein: CAWRGTSGRSEQFF
CDR3 length: 14; D gene: TRBD1; J gene: TRBJ1-4; V gene: TRBV6-1; clone size: many; CDR3 DNA: TGTGCCAGCAGTGAAGCTGGGACAGGGGAAAAACTGTTTTTT; CDR3 protein: CASSEAGTGEKLFF
CDR3 length: 13; D gene: TRBD1; J gene: TRBJ2-7; V gene: TRBV6-6; clone size: -; CDR3 DNA: TGTGCCAGCAGACCGGGACAGAAAGTCGAGCAGTACTTC; CDR3 protein: CASRPGQKVEQYF
CDR3 length: 15; D gene: -; J gene: TRBJ1-5; V gene: TRBV9; clone size: -; CDR3 DNA: TGTGCCAGCAGCGTAGGACAAGATAGCAATCAGCCCCAGCATTTT; CDR3 protein: CASSVGQDSNQPQHF
CDR3 length: 16; D gene: TRBD1; J gene: TRBJ1-2; V gene: TRBV5-1; clone size: -; CDR3 DNA: TGCGCCAGCAGCAATACGACAGGGGGCGTTTCTGGCGGCTACACCTTC; CDR3 protein: CASSNTTGGVSGGYTF
CDR3 length: 17; D gene: -; J gene: TRBJ1-5; V gene: TRBV5-5; clone size: -; CDR3 DNA: TGTGCCAGCAGCTTACGAAACCCAGATTATAGCAATCAGCCCCAGCATTTT; CDR3 protein: CASSLRNPDYSNQPQHF
CDR3 length: 15; D gene: TRBD2; J gene: TRBJ2-7; V gene: TRBV15; clone size: -; CDR3 DNA: TGTGCCACCAGCAGGTTAAGCGGGAGCTCCTACGAGCAGTACTTC; CDR3 protein: CATSRLSGSSYEQYF
CDR3 length: 17; D gene: TRBD2; J gene: TRBJ2-7; V gene: TRBV6-1; clone size: -; CDR3 DNA: TGTGCCAGCAGTGCCTCTAGCGGGGGGGCCGCGGTCTACGAGCAGTACTTC; CDR3 protein: CASSASSGGAAVYEQYF
CDR3 length: 17; D gene: -; J gene: TRBJ1-5; V gene: TRBV5-6; clone size: few; CDR3 DNA: TGTGCCAGCAGCTCCCTGACCCAATCCTACCAGGATCAGCCCCAGCATTTT; CDR3 protein: CASSSLTQSYQDQPQHF
CDR3 length: 15; D gene: TRBD2; J gene: TRBJ2-7; V gene: TRBV7-9; clone size: -; CDR3 DNA: TGTGCCAGCAGCTTAACAGCGGGGGCCCACTACGAGCAGTACTTC; CDR3 protein: CASSLTAGAHYEQYF
CDR3 length: 14; D gene: TRBD1; J gene: TRBJ2-7; V gene: TRBV15; clone size: once; CDR3 DNA: TGTGCCACCAGCGGTGACAGGGGATCCTACGAGCAGTACTTC; CDR3 protein: CATSGDRGSYEQYF
CDR3 length: 15; D gene: TRBD1; J gene: TRBJ2-5; V gene: TRBV5-1; clone size: -; CDR3 DNA: TGCGCCAGCACCCTCACCGGGACAGGGTACGAGACCCAGTACTTC; CDR3 protein: CASTLTGTGYETQYF
CDR3 length: 15; D gene: -; J gene: TRBJ2-7; V gene: TRBV10-1; clone size: -; CDR3 DNA: TGCGCCAGCAGTCCCGGACGGGGAAGCTCCTACGAGCAGTACTTC; CDR3 protein: CASSPGRGSSYEQYF
CDR3 length: 16; D gene: TRBD1; J gene: TRBJ1-2; V gene: TRBV28; clone size: -; CDR3 DNA: TGTGCCAGCAGAGAGAGTCGACGGCAGGGGGCCTGGGGCTACACCTTC; CDR3 protein: CASRESRRQGAWGYTF
CDR3 length: 16; D gene: -; J gene: TRBJ2-3; V gene: TRBV15; clone size: few; CDR3 DNA: TGTGCCACCAGCAGAGATAGACACCTCAGCACAGATACGCAGTATTTT; CDR3 protein: CATSRDRHLSTDTQYF
CDR3 length: 18; D gene: -; J gene: TRBJ2-6; V gene: TRBV27; clone size: -; CDR3 DNA: TGTGCCAGCAGTTTTCGGGTGGGAGTTGACTCTGGGGCCAACGTCCTGACTTTC; CDR3 protein: CASSFRVGVDSGANVLTF
CDR3 length: 17; D gene: TRBD2; J gene: TRBJ2-1; V gene: TRBV2; clone size: -; CDR3 DNA: TGTGCCAGCAGAATAAGACTAGCGGTAGGTTCCTACAATGAGCAGTTCTTC; CDR3 protein: CASRIRLAVGSYNEQFF
CDR3 length: 13; D gene: -; J gene: TRBJ1-1; V gene: TRBV13; clone size: -; CDR3 DNA: TGTGCCACCGCGTACAGGGCGAACACTGAAGCTTTCTTT; CDR3 protein: CATAYRANTEAFF
CDR3 length: 13; D gene: -; J gene: TRBJ2-5; V gene: TRBV19; clone size: -; CDR3 DNA: TGTGCCAGTAGTATCAACGACAGAGAGACCCAGTACTTC; CDR3 protein: CASSINDRETQYF
CDR3 length: 15; D gene: -; J gene: TRBJ1-5; V gene: TRBV5-1; clone size: once; CDR3 DNA: TGCGCCAGCAGCTTGGATCAGGGAAGAAATCAGCCCCAGCATTTT; CDR3 protein: CASSLDQGRNQPQHF
CDR3 length: 12; D gene: TRBD2; J gene: TRBJ2-1; V gene: TRBV29-1; clone size: -; CDR3 DNA: TGCAGCTGGGGGGGGAGTACGGTTGAGCAGTTCTTC; CDR3 protein: CSWGGSTVEQFF
CDR3 length: 15; D gene: TRBD2; J gene: TRBJ2-7; V gene: TRBV4-2; clone size: -; CDR3 DNA: TGTGCCAGCAGCCAAGGGACTAGCGGACCCTACGAGCAGTACTTC; CDR3 protein: CASSQGTSGPYEQYF
CDR3 length: 14; D gene: TRBD2; J gene: TRBJ2-5; V gene: TRBV7-8; clone size: -; CDR3 DNA: TGTGCCAGCAGCTTAGGAGCGGGATTGGAGACCCAGTACTTC; CDR3 protein: CASSLGAGLETQYF
CDR3 length: 16; D gene: -; J gene: TRBJ2-7; V gene: TRBV6-1; clone size: -; CDR3 DNA: TGTGCCAGCAGTGTTTTATCGAGCGGCCTGGGTGGCGAGCAGTACTTC; CDR3 protein: CASSVLSSGLGGEQYF
CDR3 length: 14; D gene: TRBD1; J gene: TRBJ1-4; V gene: TRBV4-3; clone size: few; CDR3 DNA: TGCGCCAGCAGCCAAGAGACAGGGATGGGAAAACTGTTTTTT; CDR3 protein: CASSQETGMGKLFF
CDR3 length: 12; D gene: -; J gene: TRBJ1-1; V gene: TRBV13; clone size: -; CDR3 DNA: TGTGCCAGCAGCTCTTTCTTTACTGAAGCTTTCTTT; CDR3 protein: CASSSFFTEAFF
CDR3 length: 14; D gene: -; J gene: TRBJ2-2; V gene: TRBV7-2; clone size: -; CDR3 DNA: TGTGCCAGCAGCTTCACTAGGGGGACCGGGGAGCTGTTTTTT; CDR3 protein: CASSFTRGTGELFF
CDR3 length: 14; D gene: -; J gene: TRBJ2-2; V gene: TRBV5-6; clone size: -; CDR3 DNA: TGTGCCAGCACCCCTGGGCGTAACACCGGGGAGCTGTTTTTT; CDR3 protein: CASTPGRNTGELFF
CDR3 length: 12; D gene: -; J gene: TRBJ1-2; V gene: TRBV4-3; clone size: -; CDR3 DNA: TGCGCCAGCAGCGAGCTAGGCGGCGGCTACACCTTC; CDR3 protein: CASSELGGGYTF
CDR3 length: 16; D gene: TRBD2; J gene: TRBJ2-3; V gene: TRBV2; clone size: -; CDR3 DNA: TGTGCCAGCAGTGTAGCGGGGGGGAGGAGCGGAGATACGCAGTATTTT; CDR3 protein: CASSVAGGRSGDTQYF
CDR3 length: 15; D gene: -; J gene: TRBJ1-3; V gene: TRBV6-5; clone size: -; CDR3 DNA: TGTGCCAGCAGGTTAGACGCTAGCTCTGGAAACACCATATATTTT; CDR3 protein: CASRLDASSGNTIYF
CDR3 length: 16; D gene: -; J gene: TRBJ2-1; V gene: TRBV5-1; clone size: -; CDR3 DNA: TGCGCCAGCAGCTGGGAGGACGGGACCCCGTACAATGAGCAGTTCTTC; CDR3 protein: CASSWEDGTPYNEQFF
CDR3 length: 16; D gene: TRBD1; J gene: TRBJ1-1; V gene: TRBV29-1; clone size: -; CDR3 DNA: TGCAGCGTTGAAGGAAGGACAGGGCTGGGGAACACTGAAGCTTTCTTT; CDR3 protein: CSVEGRTGLGNTEAFF
CDR3 length: 13; D gene: -; J gene: TRBJ2-3; V gene: TRBV5-4; clone size: -; CDR3 DNA: TGTGCCAGCACCAGGGGCGCGGCCGATACGCAGTATTTT; CDR3 protein: CASTRGAADTQYF